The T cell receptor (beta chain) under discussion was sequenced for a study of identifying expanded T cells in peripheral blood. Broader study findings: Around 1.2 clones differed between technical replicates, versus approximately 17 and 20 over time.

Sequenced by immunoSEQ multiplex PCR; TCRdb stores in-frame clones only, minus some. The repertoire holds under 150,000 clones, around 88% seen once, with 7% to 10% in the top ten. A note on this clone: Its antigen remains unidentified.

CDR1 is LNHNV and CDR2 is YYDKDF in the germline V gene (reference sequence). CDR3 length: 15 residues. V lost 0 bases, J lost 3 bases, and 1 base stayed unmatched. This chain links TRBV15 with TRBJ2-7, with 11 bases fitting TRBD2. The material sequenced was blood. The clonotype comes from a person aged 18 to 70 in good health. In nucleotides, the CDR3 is TGTGCCACCAGCAGAGAACTAGCGGGAGTCTACGAGCAGTACTTC. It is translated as CATSRELAGVYEQYF.